This TCR beta chain came from a study of T-cell reconstitution after alpha-beta-depleted transplantation in children. Notes on the study in general: Diversity and T-cell counts at one year after transplant derived mostly from new T cells. Diversity of TCRbeta at day 60 was high in some patients, arising from surviving recipient T cells and thymic progenitors. Reportedly, roughly two months post-transplant, alpha-beta T cells arose from several hundred expanded graft clones.

As concerns this clonotype: What it binds is not known.

Unique molecular identifiers were used in preparing the TCRbeta library. Via MiXCR, TCRdb re-called the PCR reads, giving one row per CDR3 protein. The table records about a million distinct CDR3 sequences, roughly 29% of them present only once. The TCR was taken from a boy under two years old who had a stem cell transplant for SCID, so the T cells may come from the graft donor. The material was PBMCs, mostly from graft donor cells, obtained 360 days after TCRalphabeta/CD19-depleted stem cell transplant.

The CDR3 reads CASSYKQGAADTQYF. The CDR3 DNA reads as TGTGCCAGCAGCTACAAACAGGGGGCCGCAGATACGCAGTATTTT. The J gene is TRBJ2-3, the V gene TRBV7-3; 9 bases are shared with TRBD1. V was clipped by 4 bases and J by 4 bases; unmatched bases: 6. The CDR3 consists of 15 residues. The germline V gene has CDR1 SGHTA and CDR2 FQGTGA.